What follows are 27 T cell receptor beta chains derived from one specimen sequenced in a study of spatial heterogeneity in lung cancer. Regarding the study as a whole: Tumor mutation count correlated with how many alpha and beta TCRs expanded intratumorally.

TCRdb passed the 5' RACE reads through MiXCR, listing each CDR3 protein once. The table includes some 23,000 distinct CDR3 sequences, 8% to 10% detected once. Time point described: sample taken at primary tumor resection. These receptors have no known antigen. The specimen was lung tumor tissue, collected at surgery. Receptors originate from a male donor with early-stage non-small cell lung cancer.

The chain has TRBV28 and TRBJ2-1; the D is unclear. The CDR3 runs 12 residues. Germline CDR1 reads MDHEN; CDR2 reads SYDVKM. Trimming removed 2 bases from V and 5 bases from J, with 4 bases in between. The CDR3 region has the DNA TGTGCCAGCAGTTTAATAGACAATGAGCAGTTCTTC. Encoded protein: CASSLIDNEQFF.

This clonotype was seen at least ten times. The V gene is TRBV19, the J gene TRBJ1-5; maybe TRBD1 (5 bases). Germline V gene lookup returns CDR1 LNHDA and CDR2 SQIVND (reference sequence). The CDR3 has 21 residues. Trimming took 0 bases from V and 3 from J, leaving 27 bases between them. The CDR3 here is CASSIDRRRWGSRAFNQPQHF. The CDR3 DNA sequence: TGTGCCAGTAGTATAGATCGACGGCGGTGGGGCTCACGGGCCTTCAATCAGCCCCAGCATTTT.

This clonotype was recorded many times. This rearrangement joins TRBV11-1 to TRBJ2-5; the match to TRBD1 covers 11 bases. CDR1 SGHAT and CDR2 FQDESV come from the germline V gene (reference sequence). The CDR3 loop spans 17 amino acids. The V segment lost 5 bases and the J segment 5 bases; nucleotides outside the gene matches: 13. CDR3 protein: CASSTGQGASLAETQYF. DNA of the CDR3: TGTGCCAGCAGCACCGGACAGGGGGCTAGTCTGGCGGAGACCCAGTACTTC.

This clonotype was counted only a few times. The chain has TRBV7-2 and TRBJ2-6; D is undetermined. The V end was cut by 0 bases, the J end by 1 base, with 7 bases between. CDR1 and CDR2 (germline): SGHTA, FQGNSA. CDR3 size: 16 residues. The CDR3 spells CASSLAGRSGANVLTF. The CDR3 bases are TGTGCCAGCAGCTTAGCTGGCAGATCTGGGGCCAACGTCCTGACTTTC.

This clonotype was observed many times. The rearrangement links TRBV28 to TRBJ1-1; 7 bases agree with TRBD1. The CDR3 has 15 amino acids. Losses at the gene ends were 11 bases for V and 4 bases for J; bases not matched to a gene: 16. CDR1 is MDHEN and CDR2 is SYDVKM in the germline V gene. The CDR3 loop is CACKGTASWRTEAFF. CDR3 sequence (DNA): TGTGCCTGTAAGGGGACAGCCTCCTGGCGCACTGAAGCTTTCTTT.

The CDR3 DNA reads TGTGCCAGCAGCTTTGGGGGACAGTCCTACACCGGGGAGCTGTTTTTT. It yields the protein CASSFGGQSYTGELFF. The chain has TRBV28 and TRBJ2-2, with 7 bases that match TRBD1. V trimming: 6 bases; J trimming: 3 bases; junction bases outside the gene matches: 10. Germline V lookup: CDR1 MDHEN, CDR2 SYDVKM. This CDR3 has 16 amino acids.

This clonotype was seen a handful of times. V and J are TRBV7-9 and TRBJ1-1; unclear D gene. Trimming left V 2 bases short and J 8 bases short, with 9 bases between. Germline lookup yields CDR1 SEHNR and CDR2 FQNEAQ (reference sequence). This CDR3 spans 12 amino acids. The CDR3 loop reads CASSLSTEEAFF. In nucleotides, the CDR3 is TGTGCCAGCAGCTTATCGACGGAAGAAGCTTTCTTT.

This clonotype was recorded many times. The chain is built from TRBV27 and TRBJ2-6; possibly TRBD1 for D (5 bases). The CDR3 runs to 15 residues. V dropped 5 bases and J dropped 2 bases, with 10 bases sitting between them. The germline V gene encodes CDR1 MNHEY and CDR2 SMNVEV (reference sequence). DNA of the CDR3: TGTGCCAGCAGTCTCAGGGATCCTGGGGCCAACGTCCTGACTTTC. This sequence encodes CASSLRDPGANVLTF.

This clonotype was seen repeatedly, ten times or more. The V gene is TRBV15, the J gene TRBJ2-2; D remains ambiguous. V lost 2 bases to trimming and J lost 0 bases, with 16 bases between them. CDR1 and CDR2 (germline): LNHNV, YYDKDF (reference sequence). CDR3 length equals 18 residues. This CDR3 reads CATSRKALGRPNTGELFF. DNA of the CDR3: TGTGCCACCAGCAGAAAGGCTTTGGGCAGACCGAACACCGGGGAGCTGTTTTTT.

The V and J genes are TRBV9 and TRBJ2-7; D is unclear. Germline lookup yields CDR1 SGDLS and CDR2 YYNGEE. The CDR3 is 15 residues long. The V end was cut by 1 base, the J end by 4 bases, with 15 bases between. The CDR3 protein is CASSVSEGPAYEQYF. The CDR3, as DNA: TGTGCCAGCAGCGTATCGGAAGGGCCAGCTTACGAGCAGTACTTC.

This clonotype showed up many times. The rearrangement links TRBV20-1 to TRBJ1-1, with a tentative D call TRBD1 (5 bases). Trimming took 3 bases from V and 10 from J, leaving 12 bases between them. CDR1 and CDR2 from the germline V gene are DFQATT and SNEGSKA (reference sequence). The CDR3 consists of 11 residues. CDR3: CSASRKGRAFF. DNA for the CDR3: TGCAGTGCTAGTCGAAAGGGGCGAGCTTTCTTT.

This clonotype was detected ten times or more. J is TRBJ1-2 and V is TRBV28; no reliable D call. CDR3 length: 15 residues. The V gene lost 8 bases and the J gene lost 5 bases, with 21 bases spanning the gap. Germline V gene data show CDR1 as MDHEN and CDR2 as SYDVKM. In DNA, the CDR3 is TGTGCCAGCTGTAATTCAAGAGCCACGGGATATGGCTACACCTTC. It encodes CASCNSRATGYGYTF.

V usage is TRBV6-5 and J usage is TRBJ2-1; D unclear. V shed 0 bases and J shed 10 bases, with 13 bases lying between them. The CDR3 has 14 amino acids. Germline V gene data show CDR1 as MNHEY and CDR2 as SVGAGI. Written as DNA, the CDR3 is TGTGCCAGCAGTTACTCGATAAACGGTGGCGAGCAGTTCTTC. It codes for CASSYSINGGEQFF.

This clonotype was counted many times. The chain links TRBV27 to TRBJ2-7, with D hard to call. CDR1 is MNHEY and CDR2 is SMNVEV in the germline V gene (reference sequence). Trimming shortened V by 6 bases and J by 0 bases, and 15 bases separated the two germline ends. The CDR3 has 15 residues. The CDR3: CASSKPGYSSYEQYF. In DNA, the CDR3 is TGTGCCAGCAGCAAGCCCGGGTACAGCTCCTACGAGCAGTACTTC.

This clonotype has at least ten counts. J is TRBJ2-1 and V is TRBV7-9, with D tentatively TRBD2 (6 bases). The germline gives CDR1 SEHNR, CDR2 FQNEAQ (reference sequence). The CDR3 totals 16 residues. Trimming stripped 0 bases from V and 7 bases from J, with 16 bases between. The CDR3 is CASSLAWGLGGNEQFF. As DNA, the CDR3 is TGTGCCAGCAGCTTAGCGTGGGGGTTAGGAGGGAATGAGCAGTTCTTC.

This clonotype occurred many times. V is TRBV5-1 and J is TRBJ1-1; the match to TRBD1 covers 7 bases. CDR3 length: 14 amino acids. Germline V gene sequence: CDR1 SGHRS, CDR2 YFSETQ. V was pared by 0 bases and J by 5 bases, with 4 bases of the junction left unmatched. The CDR3 reads CASSLAGTETEAFF. The CDR3 DNA reads TGCGCCAGCAGCTTGGCCGGGACAGAGACTGAAGCTTTCTTT. The variable domain in full, completed from reference TRBV5-1 and TRBJ1-1, reads KAGVTQTPRYLIKTRGQQVTLSCSPISGHRSVSWYQQTPGQGLQFLFEYFSETQRNKGNFPGRFSGRQFSNSRSEMNVSTLELGDSALYLCASSLAGTETEAFFGQGTRLTVV.

This clonotype showed up many times. The germline gene is not matched at one end of the junction; a read error may be the cause. The chain is built from TRBV2 and TRBJ2-5, with D perhaps given as TRBD1 or TRBD2 (7 bases each). CDR3 length equals 11 residues. Germline lookup yields CDR1 SNHLY and CDR2 FYNNEI. DNA for the CDR3: TGCGTCAGGGGGGGGCAAGAGACCCAGTACTTC. Protein sequence: CVRGGQETQYF. The full variable domain, in which reference TRBV2 and TRBJ2-5 provide the parts outside the CDR3, is EPEVTQTPSHQVTQMGQEVILRCVPISNHLYFYWYRQILGQKVEFLVSFYNNEISEKSEIFDDQFSVERPDGSNFTLKIRSTKLEDSAMYFCVRGGQETQYFGPGTRLLVL.

This clonotype has at least ten counts. The chain recombines TRBV12-3 or TRBV12-4 with TRBJ2-7; D is uncertain. V was pared by 4 bases and J by 6 bases, with 13 bases between. CDR3 length equals 13 residues. The CDR3 loop reads CASSSEIQGEQYF. CDR3 in DNA: TGTGCCAGCAGTTCTGAGATCCAAGGCGAGCAGTACTTC.

In its sample, this clonotype was seen many times. This chain links TRBV28 with TRBJ2-4, with 8 bases fitting TRBD1. V shed 7 bases and J 0 bases; nucleotides not matched to a gene: 5. The CDR3 is 15 amino acids. Per the germline V gene, CDR1 is MDHEN and CDR2 is SYDVKM. This chain's CDR3 is CASKGTGVAKNIQYF. DNA for the CDR3: TGTGCCAGCAAGGGGACAGGCGTAGCCAAAAACATTCAGTACTTC.

This clonotype was seen ten or more times. The rearrangement uses TRBV6-2 or TRBV6-3 and TRBJ2-2; D is unclear. CDR1 is MNHEY and CDR2 is SVGEGT in the germline V gene. The CDR3 runs 16 residues. The V and J ends lost 0 bases and 3 bases respectively, with 11 bases between them. The CDR3 is CASSYSTALYTGELFF. The DNA for the CDR3 is TGTGCCAGCAGTTACTCGACCGCGTTATACACCGGGGAGCTGTTTTTT.

This clonotype occurred many times. The rearrangement uses TRBV5-6 and TRBJ1-1; D possibly corresponds to TRBD1 (5 bases). Deletions cut 4 bases from V and 11 bases from J, with 15 bases between. Germline V gene data show CDR1 as SGHDT and CDR2 as YYEEEE. This CDR3 has 12 residues. CDR3 residues: CASSLQLQGAFF. CDR3 sequence (DNA): TGTGCCAGCAGCCTACAACTCCAGGGTGCTTTCTTT.

J is TRBJ2-3 and V is TRBV6-6, with D perhaps matching TRBD1 or TRBD2 (5 bases each). Looked up from germline, CDR1 is MNHNY and CDR2 is SVGAGI (reference sequence). V gave up 3 bases and J gave up 3 bases, with 13 bases separating them. The CDR3 covers 15 residues. CDR3 in DNA: TGTGCCAGCAGTTATTCCGGGACGGGGACAGATACGCAGTATTTT. This translates into CASSYSGTGTDTQYF.

The table lists this clonotype with many counts. CDR3 amino acids: CASTELAGADTQYF. The DNA of the CDR3 is TGTGCCAGCACCGAGCTAGCGGGAGCCGATACGCAGTATTTT. The chain combines TRBV27 with TRBJ2-3; the match to TRBD2 covers 10 bases. This CDR3 contains 14 residues. Germline V lookup: CDR1 MNHEY, CDR2 SMNVEV (reference sequence). V was pared by 7 bases and J by 6 bases, with 7 bases of the junction left unmatched.

The genes are TRBV30 and TRBJ2-6; 7 bases match TRBD1. Germline loops: CDR1 GTSNPN, CDR2 SVGIG (reference sequence). V shed 3 bases and J 3 bases; nucleotides not matched to a gene: 8. This CDR3 spans 16 amino acids. CDR3 protein: CAWRKGGPHGANVLTF. The CDR3 nucleotides are TGTGCCTGGAGAAAAGGGGGCCCCCATGGGGCCAACGTCCTGACTTTC.

This clonotype was counted ten times or more. This chain links TRBV7-3 with TRBJ2-7, with D possibly called TRBD1 or TRBD2 (7 bases each). Trimming took 4 bases from V and 5 from J, leaving 15 bases between them. There are 14 residues in the CDR3. The V gene's germline CDR1 is SGHTA and CDR2 FQGTGA. The CDR3 DNA is TGTGCCAGCAGCTACCAGGGGGGGCCCAACGAGCAGTACTTC. Amino acid sequence: CASSYQGGPNEQYF.

There are a few counts of this clonotype. V gene TRBV11-3 combines with J gene TRBJ2-2; 9 positions match TRBD1. Germline CDR1 is SGHNT and CDR2 is YENEEA. The CDR3 extends over 15 amino acids. The J segment lost 6 bases and the V segment lost 5 bases, leaving 7 bases of the junction unmatched. The CDR3 sequence is CASSTRTGDAGELFF. The CDR3 nucleotides are TGTGCCAGCAGCACCAGGACAGGGGATGCCGGGGAGCTGTTTTTT.

This clonotype was detected ten times or more. A junction boundary mismatches the germline segment, possibly from a read error. This chain links TRBV7-2 with TRBJ2-2; TRBD2 matches at 8 bases. This CDR3 contains 15 residues. In germline, CDR1 is SGHTA, CDR2 FQGNSA. This CDR3 is CAGSSGGAGTGELFF. Written as DNA, the CDR3 is TGTGCCGGCAGCTCCGGGGGGGCCGGGACCGGGGAGCTGTTTTTT.